The sequence of this T cell receptor beta chain was determined in a study of metastatic and nonmetastatic thyroid tumors. Study details: Repertoires were compared across blood and tumor or nodule tissue from malignant and benign thyroid patients.

Study observations and caveats: A significant increase in TCR beta diversity was reportedly seen in malignant thyroid tumors relative to benign nodules, in blood and tumor.

This CDR3 comprises 15 residues. Germline V gives CDR1 MNHNS, CDR2 SASEGT. V lost 7 bases to trimming and J lost 6 bases; unmatched junction nucleotides: 9. Original processing notes: Across clinicopathological groups, CDR3 differences served as the basis for building a distant-metastasis classifier for papillary thyroid cancer. MiXCR was used by TCRdb to re-call the PCR reads. V and J calls and clone size were set by TCRdb, not the authors. Of 25,000 to 30,000 clones listed, roughly 15% are singletons. This clone was detected many times. The target antigen is unknown. No treatment of any kind had been given to any patient before thyroid surgery.

V gene TRBV6-1 combines with J gene TRBJ2-3; 11 bases are shared with TRBD2. This clonotype originated in a male donor with papillary thyroid cancer or a benign thyroid nodule (not recorded which). Some clones in this sample may be carry-over from other donors' samples. The sequenced sample was blood. In nucleotides, the CDR3 is TGTGCCAGCACCACTCTAGCGGGGGGCTTGGATACGCAGTATTTT. Amino acid sequence: CASTTLAGGLDTQYF.